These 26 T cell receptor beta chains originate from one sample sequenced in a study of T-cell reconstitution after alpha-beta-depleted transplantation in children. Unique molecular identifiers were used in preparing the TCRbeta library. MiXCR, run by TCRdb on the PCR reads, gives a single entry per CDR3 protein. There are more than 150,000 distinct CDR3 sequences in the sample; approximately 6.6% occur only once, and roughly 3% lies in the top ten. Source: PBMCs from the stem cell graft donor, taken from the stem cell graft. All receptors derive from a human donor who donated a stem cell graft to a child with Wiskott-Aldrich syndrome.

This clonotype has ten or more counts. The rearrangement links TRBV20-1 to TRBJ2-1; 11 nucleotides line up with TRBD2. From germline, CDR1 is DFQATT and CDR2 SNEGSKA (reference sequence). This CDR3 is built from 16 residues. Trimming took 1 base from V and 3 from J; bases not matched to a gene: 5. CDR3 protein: CSARVTSGGSYNEQFF. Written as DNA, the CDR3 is TGCAGTGCTAGAGTTACTAGCGGGGGAAGCTACAATGAGCAGTTCTTC.

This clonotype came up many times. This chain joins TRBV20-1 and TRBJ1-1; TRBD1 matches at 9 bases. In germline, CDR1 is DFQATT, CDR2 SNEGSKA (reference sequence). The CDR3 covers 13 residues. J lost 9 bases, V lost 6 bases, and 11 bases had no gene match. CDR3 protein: CSARWDRDPKAFF. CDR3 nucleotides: TGCAGTGCCCGGTGGGACAGGGACCCTAAAGCTTTCTTT.

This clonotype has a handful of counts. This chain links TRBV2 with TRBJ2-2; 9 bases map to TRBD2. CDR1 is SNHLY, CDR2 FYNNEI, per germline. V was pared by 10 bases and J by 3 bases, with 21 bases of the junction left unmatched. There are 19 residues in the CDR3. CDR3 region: CAICLRSGVAGAHTGELFF. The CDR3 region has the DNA TGTGCCATCTGTTTACGGAGCGGGGTAGCGGGGGCCCACACCGGGGAGCTGTTTTTT.

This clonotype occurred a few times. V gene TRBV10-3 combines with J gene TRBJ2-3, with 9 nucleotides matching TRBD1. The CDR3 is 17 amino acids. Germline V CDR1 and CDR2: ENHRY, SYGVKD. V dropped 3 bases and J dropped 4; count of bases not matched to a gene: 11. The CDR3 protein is CAISDSDGTGHPDTQYF. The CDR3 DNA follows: TGTGCCATCAGTGATTCCGACGGGACAGGGCATCCAGATACGCAGTATTTT.

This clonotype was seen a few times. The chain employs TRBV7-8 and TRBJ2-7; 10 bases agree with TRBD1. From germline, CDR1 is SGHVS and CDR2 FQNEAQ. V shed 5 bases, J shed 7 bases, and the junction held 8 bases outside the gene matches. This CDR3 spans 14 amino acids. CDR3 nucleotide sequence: TGTGCCAGCAGCCCGATCCGGACAGGGGGGGAGCAGTACTTC. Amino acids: CASSPIRTGGEQYF.

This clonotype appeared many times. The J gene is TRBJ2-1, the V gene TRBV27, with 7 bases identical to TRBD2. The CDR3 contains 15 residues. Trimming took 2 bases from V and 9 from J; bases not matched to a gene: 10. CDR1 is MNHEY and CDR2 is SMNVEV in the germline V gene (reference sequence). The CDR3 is CASSLTGGSGGEQFF. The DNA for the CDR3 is TGTGCCAGCAGTTTAACGGGAGGTTCAGGTGGTGAGCAGTTCTTC.

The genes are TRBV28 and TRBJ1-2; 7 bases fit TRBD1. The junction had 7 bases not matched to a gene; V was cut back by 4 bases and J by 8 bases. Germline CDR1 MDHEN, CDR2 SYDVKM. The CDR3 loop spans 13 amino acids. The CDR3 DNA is TGTGCCAGCAGTTACCGGGGACAGAGAGGCTACACCTTC. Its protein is CASSYRGQRGYTF.

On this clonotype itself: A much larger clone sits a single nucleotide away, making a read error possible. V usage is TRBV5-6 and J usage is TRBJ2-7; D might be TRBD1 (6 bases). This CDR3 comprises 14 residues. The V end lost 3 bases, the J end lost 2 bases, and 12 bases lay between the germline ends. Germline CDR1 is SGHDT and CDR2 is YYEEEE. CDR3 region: CASSYRDNPYEQYF. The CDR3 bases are TGTGCCAGCAGCTACCGGGACAACCCCTACGAGCAGTACTTC. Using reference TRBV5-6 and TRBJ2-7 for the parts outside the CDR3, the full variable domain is DAGVTQSPTHLIKTRGQQVTLRCSPKSGHDTVSWYQQALGQGPQFIFQYYEEEERQRGNFPDRFSGHQFPNYSSELNVNALLLGDSALYLCASSYRDNPYEQYFGPGTRLTVT.

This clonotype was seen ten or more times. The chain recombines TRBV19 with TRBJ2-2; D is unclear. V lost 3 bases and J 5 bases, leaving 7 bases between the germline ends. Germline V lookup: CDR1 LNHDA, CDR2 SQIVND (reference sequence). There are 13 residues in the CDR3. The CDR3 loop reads CASSMALTGELFF. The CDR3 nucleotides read TGTGCCAGTAGTATGGCGCTGACCGGGGAGCTGTTTTTT.

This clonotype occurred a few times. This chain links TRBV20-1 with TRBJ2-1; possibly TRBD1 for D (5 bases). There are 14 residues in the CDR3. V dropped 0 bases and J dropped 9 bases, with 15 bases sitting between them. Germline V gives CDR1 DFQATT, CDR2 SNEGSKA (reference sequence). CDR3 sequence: CSARDAQGAGEQFF. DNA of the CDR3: TGCAGTGCTAGAGATGCGCAGGGTGCTGGTGAGCAGTTCTTC.

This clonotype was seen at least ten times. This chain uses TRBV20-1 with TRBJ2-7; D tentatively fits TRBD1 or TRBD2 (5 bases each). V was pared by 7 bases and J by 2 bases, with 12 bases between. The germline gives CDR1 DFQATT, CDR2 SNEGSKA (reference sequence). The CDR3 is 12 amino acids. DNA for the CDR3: TGCAGTGTTGAGGGGCCCACCTACGAGCAGTACTTC. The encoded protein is CSVEGPTYEQYF.

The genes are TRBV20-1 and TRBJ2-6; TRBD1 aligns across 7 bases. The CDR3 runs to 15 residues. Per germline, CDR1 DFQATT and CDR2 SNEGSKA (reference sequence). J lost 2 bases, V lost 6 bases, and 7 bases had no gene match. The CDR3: CSAGTGAAGANVLTF. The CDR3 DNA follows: TGCAGTGCCGGAACAGGGGCGGCTGGGGCCAACGTCCTGACTTTC.

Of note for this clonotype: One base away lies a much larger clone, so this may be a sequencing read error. CDR3 protein: CASSSQVTSYNEQFF. CDR3 nucleotides: TGTGCCAGCAGTTCCCAGGTAACCTCCTACAATGAGCAGTTCTTC. The chain links TRBV12-3 or TRBV12-4 to TRBJ2-1, with no clear D. The CDR3 contains 15 residues. The germline V and J ends were trimmed by 4 bases and 0 bases, with 10 bases remaining between them.

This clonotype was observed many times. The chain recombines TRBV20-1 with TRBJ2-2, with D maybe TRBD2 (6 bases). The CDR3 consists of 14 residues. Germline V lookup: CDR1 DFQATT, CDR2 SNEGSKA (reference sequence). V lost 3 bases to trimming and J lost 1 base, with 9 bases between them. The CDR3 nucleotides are TGCAGTGCTAGGGTCGGGGGGAACACCGGGGAGCTGTTTTTT. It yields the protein CSARVGGNTGELFF.

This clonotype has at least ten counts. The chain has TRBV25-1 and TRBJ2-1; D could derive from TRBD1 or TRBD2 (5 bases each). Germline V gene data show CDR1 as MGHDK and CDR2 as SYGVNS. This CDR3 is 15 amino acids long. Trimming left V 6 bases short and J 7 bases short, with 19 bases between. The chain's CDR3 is CASRGESALRNEQFF. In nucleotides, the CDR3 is TGTGCCAGCAGGGGGGAGTCAGCCCTTCGGAATGAGCAGTTCTTC.

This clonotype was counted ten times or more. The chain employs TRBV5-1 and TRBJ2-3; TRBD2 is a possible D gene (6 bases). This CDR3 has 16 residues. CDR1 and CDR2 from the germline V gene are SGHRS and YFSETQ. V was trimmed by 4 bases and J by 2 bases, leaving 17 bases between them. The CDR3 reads CASSATAGSDTDTQYF. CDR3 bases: TGCGCCAGCAGCGCGACGGCGGGGAGTGACACAGATACGCAGTATTTT.

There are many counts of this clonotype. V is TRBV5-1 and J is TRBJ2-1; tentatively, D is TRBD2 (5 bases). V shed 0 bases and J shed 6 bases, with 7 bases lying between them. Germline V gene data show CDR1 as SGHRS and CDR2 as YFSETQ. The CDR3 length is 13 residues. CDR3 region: CASSLGGSNEQFF. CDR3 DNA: TGCGCCAGCAGCTTGGGAGGGAGCAATGAGCAGTTCTTC.

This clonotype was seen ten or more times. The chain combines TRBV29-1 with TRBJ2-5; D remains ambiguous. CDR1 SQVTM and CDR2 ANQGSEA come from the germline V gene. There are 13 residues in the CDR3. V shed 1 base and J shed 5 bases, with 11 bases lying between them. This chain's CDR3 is CSVEGHVGETQYF. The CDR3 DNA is TGCAGCGTTGAAGGACATGTGGGGGAGACCCAGTACTTC.

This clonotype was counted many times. The CDR3 DNA reads as TGTGCCAGCAGCTTAGGCGGGGATGGGGGCAATGAGCAGTTCTTC. Translation gives CASSLGGDGGNEQFF. This sequence joins TRBV7-2 and TRBJ2-1; a weak D match, TRBD2 (6 bases). Trimming pared 1 base from V and 6 bases from J, leaving 13 bases between. There are 15 residues in the CDR3. Germline V CDR1 and CDR2: SGHTA, FQGNSA.

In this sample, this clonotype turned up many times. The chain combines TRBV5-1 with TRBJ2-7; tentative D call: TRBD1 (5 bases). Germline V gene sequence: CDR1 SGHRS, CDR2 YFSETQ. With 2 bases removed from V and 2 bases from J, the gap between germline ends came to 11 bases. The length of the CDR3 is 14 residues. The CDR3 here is CASSLRTPPYEQYF. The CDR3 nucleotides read TGCGCCAGCAGCTTAAGGACACCTCCCTACGAGCAGTACTTC.

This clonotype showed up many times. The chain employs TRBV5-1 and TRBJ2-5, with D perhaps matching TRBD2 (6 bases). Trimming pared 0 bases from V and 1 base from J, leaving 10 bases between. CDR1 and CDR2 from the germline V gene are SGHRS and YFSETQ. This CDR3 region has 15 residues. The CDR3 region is CASSLASDFQETQYF. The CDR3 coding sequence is TGCGCCAGCAGCTTGGCTAGCGACTTCCAAGAGACCCAGTACTTC.

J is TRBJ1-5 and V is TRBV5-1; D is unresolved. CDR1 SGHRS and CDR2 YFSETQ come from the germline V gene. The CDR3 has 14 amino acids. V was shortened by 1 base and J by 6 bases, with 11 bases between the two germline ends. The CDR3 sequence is CASSLLGLAQPQHF. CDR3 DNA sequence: TGCGCCAGCAGCTTGTTGGGGTTGGCTCAGCCCCAGCATTTT.

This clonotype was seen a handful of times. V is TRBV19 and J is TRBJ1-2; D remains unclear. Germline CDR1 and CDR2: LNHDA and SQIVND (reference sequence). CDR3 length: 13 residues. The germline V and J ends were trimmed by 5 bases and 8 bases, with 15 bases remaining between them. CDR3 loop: CASSFREEGGYTF. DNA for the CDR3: TGTGCCAGTAGTTTCCGGGAAGAGGGAGGCTACACCTTC.

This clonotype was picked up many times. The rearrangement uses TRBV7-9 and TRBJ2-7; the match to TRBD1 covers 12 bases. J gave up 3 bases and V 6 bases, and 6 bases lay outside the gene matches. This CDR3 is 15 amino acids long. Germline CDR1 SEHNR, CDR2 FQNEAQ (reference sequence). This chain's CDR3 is CASSPGQGAYYEQYF. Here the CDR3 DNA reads TGTGCCAGCAGTCCGGGACAGGGGGCTTACTACGAGCAGTACTTC.

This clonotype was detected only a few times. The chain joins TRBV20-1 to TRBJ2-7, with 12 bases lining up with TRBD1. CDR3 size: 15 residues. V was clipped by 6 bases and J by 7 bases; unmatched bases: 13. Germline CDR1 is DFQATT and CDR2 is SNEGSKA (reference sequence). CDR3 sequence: CSADPGGQGAREQYF. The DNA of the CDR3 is TGCAGTGCAGACCCTGGGGGACAGGGGGCGAGGGAGCAGTACTTC.

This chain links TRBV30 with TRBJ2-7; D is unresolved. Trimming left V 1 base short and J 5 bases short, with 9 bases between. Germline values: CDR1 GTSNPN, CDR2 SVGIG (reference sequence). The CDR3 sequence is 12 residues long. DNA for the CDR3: TGTGCCTGGAGTGCAGGTGGCCACGAGCAGTACTTC. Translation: CAWSAGGHEQYF.